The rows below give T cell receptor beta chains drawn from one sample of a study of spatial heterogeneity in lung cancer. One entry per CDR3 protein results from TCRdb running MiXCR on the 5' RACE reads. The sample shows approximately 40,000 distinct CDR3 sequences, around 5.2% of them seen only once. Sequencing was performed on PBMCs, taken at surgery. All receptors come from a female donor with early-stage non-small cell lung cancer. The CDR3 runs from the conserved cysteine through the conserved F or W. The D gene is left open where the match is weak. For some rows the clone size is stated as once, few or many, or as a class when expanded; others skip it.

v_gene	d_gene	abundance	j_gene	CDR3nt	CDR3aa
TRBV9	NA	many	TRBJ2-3	TGTGCCAGCAGCGTAGGACACGGGAGCACAGATACGCAGTATTTT	CASSVGHGSTDTQYF
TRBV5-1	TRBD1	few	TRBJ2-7	TGCGCCAGCAGCTTGGTGACAGGGGCAATAATAGAGCAGTACTTC	CASSLVTGAIIEQYF
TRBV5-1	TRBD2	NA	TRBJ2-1	TGCGCCAGCAGCTCCTTGCTAGCGGACAATGAGCAGTTCTTC	CASSSLLADNEQFF
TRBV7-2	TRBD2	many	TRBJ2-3	TGTGCCAGCAGCTCTGGACTAGCCGCAGATACGCAGTATTTT	CASSSGLAADTQYF
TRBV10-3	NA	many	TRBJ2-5	TGTGCCATCAGTCCCCGCCGGGACGGAGAGACCCAGTACTTC	CAISPRRDGETQYF
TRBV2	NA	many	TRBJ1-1	TGTGCCACCATTCAGGAGGTAAACACTGAAGCTTTCTTT	CATIQEVNTEAFF
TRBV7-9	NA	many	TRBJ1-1	TGTGCCAGCAGCTTAGTCCGGGCTCCGTTCTTT	CASSLVRAPFF
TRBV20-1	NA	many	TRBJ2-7	TGCAGTGCTAGAGATTGGGGTGACGGCTACGAGCAGTACTTC	CSARDWGDGYEQYF
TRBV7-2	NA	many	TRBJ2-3	TGTGCCAGCTCACGGTGGGCCAGAGTTACAGATACGCAGTATTTT	CASSRWARVTDTQYF
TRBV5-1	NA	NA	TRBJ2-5	TGCGCCAGCACCAAGAACGGAGTCCTAGAGACCCAGTACTTC	CASTKNGVLETQYF
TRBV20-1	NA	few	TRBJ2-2	TGCAGTGCTAGAGCCGCCGGGCGGGCCGGGGAGCTGTTTTTT	CSARAAGRAGELFF
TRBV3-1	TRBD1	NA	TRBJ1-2	TGTGCCAGCAGCCAGGCCCGACAGGGGGGGGACTATGGCTACACCTTC	CASSQARQGGDYGYTF
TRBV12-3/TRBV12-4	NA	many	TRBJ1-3	TGTGCCAGCACCCCCGCTGGGGGGCGGCGAAACACCATATATTTT	CASTPAGGRRNTIYF
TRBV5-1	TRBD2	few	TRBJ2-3	TGCGCCAGCAGCTTGGGACTAGCGGGGGGATACCCCGGAGATACGCAGTATTTT	CASSLGLAGGYPGDTQYF
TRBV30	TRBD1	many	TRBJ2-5	TGTGCCTGGAGTGATGGGACAGGGCGATTAGAGACCCAGTACTTC	CAWSDGTGRLETQYF
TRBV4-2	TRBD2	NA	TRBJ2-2	TGTGCCAGCAGCCAACTAGCGGGCGAGAACACCGGGGAGCTGTTTTTT	CASSQLAGENTGELFF
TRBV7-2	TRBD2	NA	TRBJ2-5	TGTGCCAGCAGCCCGCAGACTAGCAGGGAGACCCAGTACTTC	CASSPQTSRETQYF
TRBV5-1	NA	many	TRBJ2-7	TGCGCCAGCAGCCCCGAGGCGGGGACAGCAACCTACGAGCAGTACTTC	CASSPEAGTATYEQYF
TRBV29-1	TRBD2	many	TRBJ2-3	TGCAGCTCATCGACTAGCGGGGGGGAAGATACGCAGTATTTT	CSSSTSGGEDTQYF
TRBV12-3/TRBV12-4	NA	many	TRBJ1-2	TGTGCCAGCAGTCCTCCGGGTCAGGTCTATAACGGCGGCTACACCTTC	CASSPPGQVYNGGYTF
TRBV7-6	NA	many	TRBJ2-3	TGTGCCAGCAGCGCACGGGGCGGGCTCACAGATACGCAGTATTTT	CASSARGGLTDTQYF
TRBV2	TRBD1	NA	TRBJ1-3	TGTGCCAGCAGTGACGGGACAGGGGGAAACACCATATATTTT	CASSDGTGGNTIYF
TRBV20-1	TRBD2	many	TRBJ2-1	TGCAGTGCTAGAGGAGCGGGAGTCATGGACAATGAGCAGTTCTTC	CSARGAGVMDNEQFF
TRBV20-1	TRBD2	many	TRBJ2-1	TGCAGTGCTAGCACCTTAGCGGGGCTTGATGAGCAGTTCTTC	CSASTLAGLDEQFF
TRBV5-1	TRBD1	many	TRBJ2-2	TGCGCCAGCAGCTTTTTACAGGGGCCGAACACCGGGGAGCTGTTTTTT	CASSFLQGPNTGELFF
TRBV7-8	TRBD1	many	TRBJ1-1	TGTGCCAGCCTAACCGGGACAGGGGGCACTGAAGCTTTCTTT	CASLTGTGGTEAFF
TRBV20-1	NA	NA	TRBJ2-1	TGCAGTGCTAGAGATAGGAATGAGCAGTTCTTC	CSARDRNEQFF
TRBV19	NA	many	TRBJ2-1	TGTGCCAGTAGTATTCCAGGGGGAGGCAATGAGCAGTTCTTC	CASSIPGGGNEQFF
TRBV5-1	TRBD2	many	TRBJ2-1	TGCGCCAGCAGGGGCGTCGGTAGCGGGGGCCCCTCCTACAATGAGCAGTTCTTC	CASRGVGSGGPSYNEQFF
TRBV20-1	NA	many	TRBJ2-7	TGCAGTGCTAGTGGTCGTTCAGATGCACTGGACTACGAGCAGTACTTC	CSASGRSDALDYEQYF
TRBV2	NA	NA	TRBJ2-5	TGTGCCAGCACAAGGGCCCAAGAGACCCAGTACTTC	CASTRAQETQYF
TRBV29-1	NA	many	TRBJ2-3	TGCAGCGTTGAGTCTGGGTACGGAGATACGCAGTATTTT	CSVESGYGDTQYF
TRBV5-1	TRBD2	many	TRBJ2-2	TGCGCCAGCAAGATAGCGGGCCCGAACACCGGGGAGCTGTTTTTT	CASKIAGPNTGELFF
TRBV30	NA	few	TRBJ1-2	TGTGCCTGGGGGAGGGGGACGGCTAACTATGGCTACACCTTC	CAWGRGTANYGYTF
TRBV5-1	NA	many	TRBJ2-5	TGCGCCAGCAGCTTGGGCACCGGGACTGCAGAGACCCAGTACTTC	CASSLGTGTAETQYF
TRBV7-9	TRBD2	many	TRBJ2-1	TGTGCCAGCAGCTCAACCTCTCCGCGGGAGGTCAATGAGCAGTTCTTC	CASSSTSPREVNEQFF
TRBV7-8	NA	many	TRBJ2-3	TGTGCCAGCAGCTTTGTTAGCACAGATACGCAGTATTTT	CASSFVSTDTQYF
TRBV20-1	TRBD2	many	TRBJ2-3	TGCAGTGTTTCCGGGGGGGCAGTTGATACGCAGTATTTT	CSVSGGAVDTQYF
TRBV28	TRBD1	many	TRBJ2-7	TGTGCCAGCAGAAGGACAGGGGAGTACGAGCAGTACTTC	CASRRTGEYEQYF
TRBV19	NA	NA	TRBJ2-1	TGTGCCAGTAGCCCGGGACTTATCTACAATGAGCAGTTCTTC	CASSPGLIYNEQFF
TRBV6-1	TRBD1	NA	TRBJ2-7	TGTGCCAGCAGTGAAGCTACCGAGGGACAGGGAAGCTACGAGCAGTACTTC	CASSEATEGQGSYEQYF
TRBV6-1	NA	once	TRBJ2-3	TGTGCCAGCAGTGGGGCAGGGGGGCTATCCACAGATACGCAGTATTTT	CASSGAGGLSTDTQYF
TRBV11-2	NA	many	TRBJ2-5	TGTGCCAGCAGGACGGGGGAGACCCAGTACTTC	CASRTGETQYF
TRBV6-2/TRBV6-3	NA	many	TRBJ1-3	TGTGCCAGCATCGCTGACACGTACTCTGGAAACACCATATATTTT	CASIADTYSGNTIYF
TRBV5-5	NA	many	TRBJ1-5	TGTGCCAGCAGCGCCGGACGGAGCAATCAGCCCCAGCATTTT	CASSAGRSNQPQHF
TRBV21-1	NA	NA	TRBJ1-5	TGTGCCAGCAGCAAACACAGGGGACTCAATCAGCCCCAGCATTTT	CASSKHRGLNQPQHF
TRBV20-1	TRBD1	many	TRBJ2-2	TGCAGTGCTAGCTACGGGACAGGGCGGACCGGGGAGCTGTTTTTT	CSASYGTGRTGELFF
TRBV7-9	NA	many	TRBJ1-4	TGTGCCAGCAGCTTTCAAGTGGGGGGTCGTGAAAAACTGTTTTTT	CASSFQVGGREKLFF
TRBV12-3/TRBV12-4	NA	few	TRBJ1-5	TGTGCCAGCAGTTTCAGGGGCCATCAGCCCCAGCATTTT	CASSFRGHQPQHF
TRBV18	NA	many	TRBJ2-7	TGTGCCAGCTCACTTACCAGAACAGGGTACGAGCAGTACTTC	CASSLTRTGYEQYF
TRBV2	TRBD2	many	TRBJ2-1	TGTGCCAGCAGTGAAGACCTAGCGGGGAGGCAGTTCTTC	CASSEDLAGRQFF
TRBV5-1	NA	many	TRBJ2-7	TGCGCCAGCAGCTTGGTCGGTAGGTCTTTGCAGTACTTC	CASSLVGRSLQYF
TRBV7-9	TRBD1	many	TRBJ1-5	TGTGCCAGCAGCCCAAACGGACAGGCTGGCAATCAGCCCCAGCATTTT	CASSPNGQAGNQPQHF
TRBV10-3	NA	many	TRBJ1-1	TGTGCCATCAGTGAGTCGACTAGCTCTGAAGCTTTCTTT	CAISESTSSEAFF
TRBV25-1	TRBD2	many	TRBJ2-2	TGTGCCAGCAGTGAGGAGGTGCTAGCGGGCCTCGCGAACACCGGGGAGCTGTTTTTT	CASSEEVLAGLANTGELFF
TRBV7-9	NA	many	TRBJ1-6	TGTGCCAGCAGCTTAGGTGAGGGGAATTCACCCCTCCACTTT	CASSLGEGNSPLHF
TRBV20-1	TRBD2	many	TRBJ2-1	TGCAGTGCAATGACTAGCGGGATATACAATGAGCAGTTCTTC	CSAMTSGIYNEQFF